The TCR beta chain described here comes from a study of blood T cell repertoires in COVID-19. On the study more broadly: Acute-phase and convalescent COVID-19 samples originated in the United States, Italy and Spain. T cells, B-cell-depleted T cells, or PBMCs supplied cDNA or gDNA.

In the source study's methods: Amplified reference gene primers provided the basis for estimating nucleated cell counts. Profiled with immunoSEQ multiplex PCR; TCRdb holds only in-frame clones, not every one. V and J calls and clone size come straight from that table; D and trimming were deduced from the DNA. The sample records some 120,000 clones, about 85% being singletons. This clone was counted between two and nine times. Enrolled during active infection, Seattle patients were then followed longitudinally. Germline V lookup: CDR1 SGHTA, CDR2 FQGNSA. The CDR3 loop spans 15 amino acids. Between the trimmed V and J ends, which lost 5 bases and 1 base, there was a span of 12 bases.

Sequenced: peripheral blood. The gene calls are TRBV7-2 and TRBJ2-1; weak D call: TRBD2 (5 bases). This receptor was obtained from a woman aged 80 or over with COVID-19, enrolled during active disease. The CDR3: CASSLSGGSYNEQFF. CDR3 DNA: TGTGCCAGCAGCCTAAGCGGAGGTTCCTACAATGAGCAGTTCTTC.